This record looks at one T cell receptor beta chain sequence and its context. The CDR3 contains 14 residues. The trim removed 4 bases at V and 2 bases at J, leaving 5 bases unmatched. CDR1 is SGHRS, CDR2 YFSETQ, per germline. This entry belongs to a study of blood T cell repertoires in COVID-19. Turning to the study itself: Researchers got acute and convalescent COVID-19 samples from the United States, Italy and Spain. The cDNA or gDNA used as material had been derived from T cells, B-cell-depleted T cells, or PBMCs.

Original handling: Researchers report that nucleated cell counts were estimated from reference gene primer amplification. The repertoire was sequenced with immunoSEQ multiplex PCR; TCRdb's copy has only in-frame clones and lacks some. V, J and clone size are taken as reported in that table, and D and trimming were inferred from the DNA itself. The sample shows more than 200,000 clones, about 91% of them seen only once. Seattle patients were enrolled while actively infected and followed longitudinally. The sequencing sample was made of peripheral blood. The V gene is TRBV5-1, the J gene TRBJ2-7; 8 bases align to TRBD2. This TCR came from a woman under 40 with COVID-19, enrolled during active disease. The CDR3 loop reads CASSPERGTYEQYF. The CDR3 nucleotides read TGCGCCAGCAGCCCGGAGCGGGGGACCTACGAGCAGTACTTC.